This record covers a single TCR beta chain. Its antigen is undetermined. At survey level, the immunoSEQ assay was run in its v3.0 version. Using immunoSEQ multiplex PCR, the repertoire was profiled, and TCRdb retains in-frame clones only, with some absent. The table includes 17,000 or so clones, roughly 91% detected once. V was clipped by 5 bases and J by 7 bases, with 20 bases between them. Germline assignment: CDR1 SGHTA and CDR2 FQGTGA. This CDR3 is built from 16 residues. The data were obtained in a study of long-term antiretroviral therapy in people with HIV. Study results and limitations: Sampling of blood ran from the mid-2000s to the late 2010s, and older ART regimens were possibly in use.

This sample comprised unsorted PBMCs, obtained 0.3 years after starting antiretroviral therapy. This rearrangement joins TRBV7-3 to TRBJ2-2, with D possibly matching TRBD2 (7 bases). This clonotype originated in a man in his 60s with HIV. The CDR3 sequence: CASSPRGGAFSGELFF. The CDR3, as DNA: TGTGCCAGCAGCCCCCGAGGGGGGGCCTTTAGCGGGGAGCTGTTTTTT.